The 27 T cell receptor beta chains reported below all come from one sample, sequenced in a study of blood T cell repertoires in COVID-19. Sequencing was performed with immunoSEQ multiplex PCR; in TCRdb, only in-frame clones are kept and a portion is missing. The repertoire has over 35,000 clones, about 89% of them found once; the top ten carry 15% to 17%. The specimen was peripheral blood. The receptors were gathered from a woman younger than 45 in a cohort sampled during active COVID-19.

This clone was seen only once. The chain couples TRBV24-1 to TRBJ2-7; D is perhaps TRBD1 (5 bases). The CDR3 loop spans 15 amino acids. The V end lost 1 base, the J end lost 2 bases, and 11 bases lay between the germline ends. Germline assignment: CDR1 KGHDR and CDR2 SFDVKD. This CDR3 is CATSDFLGVTYEQYF. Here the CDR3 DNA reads TGTGCCACCAGTGATTTCCTAGGGGTTACCTACGAGCAGTACTTC.

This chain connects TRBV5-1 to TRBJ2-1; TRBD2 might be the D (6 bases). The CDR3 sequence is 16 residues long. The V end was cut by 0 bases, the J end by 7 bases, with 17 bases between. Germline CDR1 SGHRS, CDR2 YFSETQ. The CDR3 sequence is CASSLAVGGIGNEQFF. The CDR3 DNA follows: TGCGCCAGCAGCTTGGCGGTGGGAGGTATTGGAAATGAGCAGTTCTTC.

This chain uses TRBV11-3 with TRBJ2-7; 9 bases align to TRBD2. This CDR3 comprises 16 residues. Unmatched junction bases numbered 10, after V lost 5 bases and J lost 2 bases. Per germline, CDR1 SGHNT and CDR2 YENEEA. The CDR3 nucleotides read TGTGCCAGCAGCCCTTACGAGCGGGAGGATCCCTACGAGCAGTACTTC. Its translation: CASSPYEREDPYEQYF.

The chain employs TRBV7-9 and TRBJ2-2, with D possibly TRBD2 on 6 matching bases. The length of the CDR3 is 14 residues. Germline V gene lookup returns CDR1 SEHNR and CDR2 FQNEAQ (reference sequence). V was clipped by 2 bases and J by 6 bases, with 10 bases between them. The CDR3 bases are TGTGCCAGCAGCTTAACGGGAGAGGCCGGGGAGCTGTTTTTT. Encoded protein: CASSLTGEAGELFF.

The DNA of the CDR3 is TGTGCCAGCAGCCGAAAGGGACTAGCGGGATTCTACGAGCAGTACTTC. Protein product: CASSRKGLAGFYEQYF. The gene calls are TRBV3-1 (or the pseudogene TRBV3-2) and TRBJ2-7, with TRBD2 matching over 13 bases. The CDR3 has 16 residues. V shed 4 bases and J 3 bases; nucleotides not matched to a gene: 6. CDR1 is LGHDT and CDR2 is YNNKEL in the germline V gene (reference sequence).

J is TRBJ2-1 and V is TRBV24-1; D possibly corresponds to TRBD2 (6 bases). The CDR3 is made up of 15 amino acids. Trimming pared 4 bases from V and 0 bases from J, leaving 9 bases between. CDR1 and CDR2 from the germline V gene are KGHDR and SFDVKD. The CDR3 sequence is CATSDLAASYNEQFF. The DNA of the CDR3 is TGTGCCACCAGTGACTTAGCGGCCTCCTACAATGAGCAGTTCTTC.

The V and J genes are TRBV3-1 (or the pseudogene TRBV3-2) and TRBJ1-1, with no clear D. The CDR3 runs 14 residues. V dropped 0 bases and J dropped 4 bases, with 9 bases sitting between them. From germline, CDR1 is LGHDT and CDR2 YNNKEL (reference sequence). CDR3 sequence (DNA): TGTGCCAGCAGCCAAGATGGCGGGGTCACTGAAGCTTTCTTT. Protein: CASSQDGGVTEAFF.

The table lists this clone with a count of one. CDR3 bases: TGTGCCAGTAGTATGAGTCTCGGGGGTTCGAACACCGGGGAGCTGTTTTTT. Residues: CASSMSLGGSNTGELFF. The J gene is TRBJ2-2, the V gene TRBV19; D is perhaps TRBD2 (6 bases). The CDR3 consists of 17 residues. V lost 3 bases and J 0 bases, leaving 14 bases between the germline ends. In germline, CDR1 is LNHDA, CDR2 SQIVND (reference sequence).

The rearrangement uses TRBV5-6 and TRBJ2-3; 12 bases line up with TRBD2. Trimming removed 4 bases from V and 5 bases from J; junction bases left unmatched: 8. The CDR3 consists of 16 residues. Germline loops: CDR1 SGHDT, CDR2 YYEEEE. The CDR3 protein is CASSLLTSGRIDTQYF. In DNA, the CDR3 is TGTGCCAGCAGCCTTCTGACTAGCGGGAGAATAGATACGCAGTATTTT. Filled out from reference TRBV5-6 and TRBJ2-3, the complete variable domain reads DAGVTQSPTHLIKTRGQQVTLRCSPKSGHDTVSWYQQALGQGPQFIFQYYEEEERQRGNFPDRFSGHQFPNYSSELNVNALLLGDSALYLCASSLLTSGRIDTQYFGPGTRLTVL.

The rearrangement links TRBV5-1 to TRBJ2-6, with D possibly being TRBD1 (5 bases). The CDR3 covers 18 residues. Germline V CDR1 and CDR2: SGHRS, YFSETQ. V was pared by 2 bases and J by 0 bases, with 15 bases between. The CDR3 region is CASSFYQGDPSGANVLTF. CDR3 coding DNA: TGCGCCAGCAGCTTTTATCAGGGCGATCCCTCTGGGGCCAACGTCCTGACTTTC.

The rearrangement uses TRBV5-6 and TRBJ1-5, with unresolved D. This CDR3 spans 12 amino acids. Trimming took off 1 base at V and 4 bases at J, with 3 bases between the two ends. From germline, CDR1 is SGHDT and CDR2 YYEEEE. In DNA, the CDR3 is TGTGCCAGCAGCTTGCTAAATCAGCCCCAGCATTTT. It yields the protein CASSLLNQPQHF.

CDR3 sequence reads: CASGPRDEQYF. The DNA of the CDR3 is TGTGCCAGTGGGCCGCGGGACGAGCAGTACTTC. The V and J genes are TRBV19 and TRBJ2-7; D may be TRBD2 (5 bases). CDR3 length: 11 amino acids. Germline V gene data show CDR1 as LNHDA and CDR2 as SQIVND (reference sequence). V dropped 8 bases and J dropped 5 bases, with 10 bases sitting between them.

The CDR3 here is CASRKGLAGSFYNEQFF. For the CDR3, the DNA is TGCGCCAGCAGGAAAGGACTAGCGGGATCATTTTACAATGAGCAGTTCTTC. This chain joins TRBV5-1 and TRBJ2-1; 12 nucleotides agree with TRBD2. The germline gives CDR1 SGHRS, CDR2 YFSETQ. With 5 bases clipped from V and 4 bases from J, the junction kept 10 bases outside the gene matches. The CDR3 runs 17 residues.

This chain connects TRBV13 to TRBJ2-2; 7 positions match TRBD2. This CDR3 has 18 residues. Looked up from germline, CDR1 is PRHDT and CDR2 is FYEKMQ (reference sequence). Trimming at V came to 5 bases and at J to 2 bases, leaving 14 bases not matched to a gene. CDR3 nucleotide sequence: TGTGCCAGCAGCCCCCCCTCCAAGAGGGAGGGAAACACCGGGGAGCTGTTTTTT. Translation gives CASSPPSKREGNTGELFF.

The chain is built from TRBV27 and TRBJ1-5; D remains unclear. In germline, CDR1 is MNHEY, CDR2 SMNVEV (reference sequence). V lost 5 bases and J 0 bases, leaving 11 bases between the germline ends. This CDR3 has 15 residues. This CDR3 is CASSPKSYSNQPQHF. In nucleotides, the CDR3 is TGTGCCAGCAGTCCCAAGAGTTATAGCAATCAGCCCCAGCATTTT.

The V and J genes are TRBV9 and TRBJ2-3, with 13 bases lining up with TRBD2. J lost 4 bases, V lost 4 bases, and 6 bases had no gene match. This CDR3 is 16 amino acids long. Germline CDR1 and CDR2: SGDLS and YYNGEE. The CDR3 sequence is CASSPWTSGSPDTQYF. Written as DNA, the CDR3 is TGTGCCAGCAGCCCGTGGACTAGCGGGAGCCCAGATACGCAGTATTTT.

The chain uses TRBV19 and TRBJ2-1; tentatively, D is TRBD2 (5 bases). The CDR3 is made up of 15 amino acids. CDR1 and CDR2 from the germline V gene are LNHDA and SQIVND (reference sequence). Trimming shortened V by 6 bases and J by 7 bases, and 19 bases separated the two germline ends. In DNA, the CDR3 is TGTGCCAGTAGAGGACTGGCAACACGCACGAATGAGCAGTTCTTC. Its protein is CASRGLATRTNEQFF.

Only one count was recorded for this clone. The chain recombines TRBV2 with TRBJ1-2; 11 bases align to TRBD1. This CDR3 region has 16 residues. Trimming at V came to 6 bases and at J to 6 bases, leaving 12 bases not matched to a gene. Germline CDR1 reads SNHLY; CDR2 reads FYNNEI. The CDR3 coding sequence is TGTGCCAGCAGCGAAAGTAGGACAGGGGGCGAGAATGGCTACACCTTC. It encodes CASSESRTGGENGYTF.

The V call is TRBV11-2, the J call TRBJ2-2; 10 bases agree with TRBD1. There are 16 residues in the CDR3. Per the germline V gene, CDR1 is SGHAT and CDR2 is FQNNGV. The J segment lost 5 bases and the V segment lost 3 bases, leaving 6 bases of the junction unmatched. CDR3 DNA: TGTGCCAGCAGCTTTCCCGGGACAGGGGTTACCGGGGAGCTGTTTTTT. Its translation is CASSFPGTGVTGELFF.

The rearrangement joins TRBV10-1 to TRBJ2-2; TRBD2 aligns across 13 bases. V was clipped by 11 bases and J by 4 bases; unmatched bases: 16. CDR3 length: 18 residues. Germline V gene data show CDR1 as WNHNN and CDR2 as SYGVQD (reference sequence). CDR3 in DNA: TGCGCCGCCCACAGGACTAGCGGGAGACGGGCGAGCACCGGGGAGCTGTTTTTT. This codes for CAAHRTSGRRASTGELFF.

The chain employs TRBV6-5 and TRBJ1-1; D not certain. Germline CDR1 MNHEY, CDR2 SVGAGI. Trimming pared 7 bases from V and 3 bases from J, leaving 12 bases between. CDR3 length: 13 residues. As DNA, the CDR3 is TGTGCCAGCACCGACGGGTGGCACACTGAAGCTTTCTTT. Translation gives CASTDGWHTEAFF.

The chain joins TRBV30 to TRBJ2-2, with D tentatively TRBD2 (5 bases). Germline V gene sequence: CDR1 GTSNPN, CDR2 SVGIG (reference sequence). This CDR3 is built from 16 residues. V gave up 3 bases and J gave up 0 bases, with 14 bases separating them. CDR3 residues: CAWRKAATANTGELFF. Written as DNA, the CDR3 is TGTGCCTGGAGAAAAGCGGCGACGGCGAACACCGGGGAGCTGTTTTTT. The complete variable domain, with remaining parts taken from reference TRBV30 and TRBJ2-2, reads SQTIHQWPATLVQPVGSPLSLECTVEGTSNPNLYWYRQAAGRGLQLLFYSVGIGQISSEVPQNLSASRPQDRQFILSSKKLLLSDSGFYLCAWRKAATANTGELFFGEGSRLTVL.

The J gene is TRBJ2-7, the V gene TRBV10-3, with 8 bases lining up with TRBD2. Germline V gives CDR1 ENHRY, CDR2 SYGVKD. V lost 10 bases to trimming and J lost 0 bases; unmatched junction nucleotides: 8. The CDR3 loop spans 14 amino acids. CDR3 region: CATGTGGSSYEQYF. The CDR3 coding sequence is TGTGCCACGGGCACGGGAGGGAGCTCCTACGAGCAGTACTTC.

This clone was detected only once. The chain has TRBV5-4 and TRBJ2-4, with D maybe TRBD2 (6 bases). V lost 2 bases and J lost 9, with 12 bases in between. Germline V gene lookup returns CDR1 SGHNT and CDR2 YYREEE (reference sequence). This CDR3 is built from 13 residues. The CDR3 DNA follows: TGTGCCAGCAGCTTTGGAGGGTATAGCATTCAGTACTTC. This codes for CASSFGGYSIQYF. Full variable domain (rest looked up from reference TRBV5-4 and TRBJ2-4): ETGVTQSPTHLIKTRGQQVTLRCSSQSGHNTVSWYQQALGQGPQFIFQYYREEENGRGNFPPRFSGLQFPNYSSELNVNALELDDSALYLCASSFGGYSIQYFGAGTRLSVL.

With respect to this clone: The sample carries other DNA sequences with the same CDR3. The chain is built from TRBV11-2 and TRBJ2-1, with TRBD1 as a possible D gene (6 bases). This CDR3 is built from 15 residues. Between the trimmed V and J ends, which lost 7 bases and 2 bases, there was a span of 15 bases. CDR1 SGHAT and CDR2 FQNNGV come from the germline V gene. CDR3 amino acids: CASTSVWGPYNEQFF. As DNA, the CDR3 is TGTGCCAGCACCTCGGTCTGGGGGCCCTACAATGAGCAGTTCTTC.

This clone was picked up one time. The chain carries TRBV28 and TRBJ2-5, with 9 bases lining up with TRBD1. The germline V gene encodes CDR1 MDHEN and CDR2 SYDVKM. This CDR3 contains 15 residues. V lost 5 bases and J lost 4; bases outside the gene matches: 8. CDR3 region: CASSPSRQGGETQYF. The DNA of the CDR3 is TGTGCCAGCAGTCCCTCTCGACAGGGGGGAGAGACCCAGTACTTC.

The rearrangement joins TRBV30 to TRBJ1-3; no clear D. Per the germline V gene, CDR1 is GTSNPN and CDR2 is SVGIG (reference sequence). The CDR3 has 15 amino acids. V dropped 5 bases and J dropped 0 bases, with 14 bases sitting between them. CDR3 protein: CAWGVGRFSGNTIYF. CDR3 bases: TGTGCCTGGGGGGTTGGGAGATTCTCTGGAAACACCATATATTTT.